The 26 T cell receptor beta chains below all came from one sample that was sequenced in a study of radiation and T cells in renal cell carcinoma. Here immunoSEQ multiplex PCR was the method, and the copy in TCRdb shows in-frame clones only, minus some. The sample consists of roughly 120,000 clones, more than 80% of them appearing once. Time point specified: blood 2 weeks post-SBRT. Treatment noted: 15 Gy SBRT to primary tumor, nephrectomy 4 weeks later. Sequencing used blood, obtained from a patient whose treatment included radiotherapy and nephrectomy. Receptors originate from a woman in her sixties or seventies with renal cell carcinoma.

The chain employs TRBV5-8 and TRBJ2-3; D remains ambiguous. The CDR3 covers 14 residues. Germline V gene sequence: CDR1 SGHTS, CDR2 YDEGEE. V lost 4 bases, J lost 2 bases, and 11 bases lay in between. CDR3 loop: CASSPQGPTDTQYF. The CDR3 DNA sequence: TGTGCCAGCAGCCCTCAAGGACCCACAGATACGCAGTATTTT.

V gene TRBV7-2 combines with J gene TRBJ2-7, with D possibly being TRBD1 or TRBD2 (5 bases each). Trimming removed 5 bases at V and 6 bases at J, with 23 bases between. CDR1 is SGHTA and CDR2 is FQGNSA in the germline V gene. The CDR3 loop spans 16 amino acids. As DNA, the CDR3 is TGTGCCAGCAGCCAATGGACCGGGGCCCCATCTTCCGAGCAGTACTTC. Its protein product is CASSQWTGAPSSEQYF.

The genes are TRBV7-8 and TRBJ2-2, with 9 nucleotides matching TRBD2. There are 16 residues in the CDR3. Germline CDR1 reads SGHVS; CDR2 reads FQNEAQ. Germline trimming cut 4 bases from V and 2 bases from J; bases unmatched to any gene: 5. The CDR3 nucleotides are TGTGCCAGCAGCTCTCTTAGCGGGAGCAACACCGGGGAGCTGTTTTTT. This encodes CASSSLSGSNTGELFF.

The J gene is TRBJ2-7, the V gene TRBV7-9; D is undetermined. There are 12 residues in the CDR3. V gave up 3 bases and J gave up 3 bases, with 6 bases separating them. The germline V gene encodes CDR1 SEHNR and CDR2 FQNEAQ (reference sequence). Here the CDR3 reads CASSFGFYEQYF. The DNA of the CDR3 is TGTGCCAGCAGCTTCGGTTTCTACGAGCAGTACTTC.

This clone was seen just once. The chain has TRBV6-5 and TRBJ1-1, with D possibly matching TRBD1 (5 bases). CDR3 size: 15 residues. V shed 5 bases and J shed 0 bases, with 13 bases lying between them. The germline V gene has CDR1 MNHEY and CDR2 SVGAGI. This chain's CDR3 is CASSPGTRMNTEAFF. CDR3 bases: TGTGCCAGCAGTCCGGGGACCAGAATGAACACTGAAGCTTTCTTT.

The CDR3 sequence: CASSPRPGLVYRYGYTF. The CDR3 region has the DNA TGCGCCAGCAGCCCAAGACCTGGACTTGTTTATCGGTATGGCTACACCTTC. The chain carries TRBV4-3 and TRBJ1-2; D not resolved. The CDR3 loop spans 17 amino acids. Germline-derived CDR1 and CDR2 are LGHNA and YSLEER. V lost 4 bases and J 5 bases, leaving 23 bases between the germline ends.

The rearrangement links TRBV15 to TRBJ1-1; no reliable D call. The germline CDR1 and CDR2 sequences are LNHNV and YYDKDF (reference sequence). Trimming pared 7 bases from V and 1 base from J, leaving 16 bases between. CDR3 length equals 15 residues. The CDR3 DNA reads as TGTGCCACCACCTACGGGCGCGTGGGGAACACTGAAGCTTTCTTT. This codes for CATTYGRVGNTEAFF. The full variable domain, its missing parts supplied by reference TRBV15 and TRBJ1-1, is DAMVIQNPRYQVTQFGKPVTLSCSQTLNHNVMYWYQQKSSQAPKLLFHYYDKDFNNEADTPDNFQSRRPNTSFCFLDIRSPGLGDTAMYLCATTYGRVGNTEAFFGQGTRLTVV.

In DNA, the CDR3 is TGTGCCAGCAGCCCCCAGGTGGATAACTATGGCTACACCTTC. Its translation is CASSPQVDNYGYTF. V gene TRBV11-2 combines with J gene TRBJ1-2; D is uncertain. Trimming removed 5 bases at V and 1 base at J, with 11 bases between. Germline-derived CDR1 and CDR2 are SGHAT and FQNNGV. There are 14 residues in the CDR3.

The V gene is TRBV7-2, the J gene TRBJ2-7; 9 bases fit TRBD2. V was clipped by 4 bases and J by 4 bases; unmatched bases: 8. The CDR3 sequence is 15 residues long. Germline V gives CDR1 SGHTA, CDR2 FQGNSA. CDR3 bases: TGTGCCAGCAGCTCGGTAGCGGGAGCTCGGTACGAGCAGTACTTC. Its translation: CASSSVAGARYEQYF.

The table lists this clone with a few counts. The gene calls are TRBV29-1 and TRBJ1-3, with unresolved D. Germline V gene data show CDR1 as SQVTM and CDR2 as ANQGSEA. The CDR3 covers 13 residues. Trimming cost V 2 bases and J 4 bases, with 9 bases left between them. Here the CDR3 reads CSVELGSGNTIYF. CDR3 bases: TGCAGCGTTGAACTGGGATCCGGAAACACCATATATTTT.

This clone was counted only a few times. The CDR3 here is CASSVEGVVTDTQYF. The CDR3 coding sequence is TGTGCCAGCAGCGTAGAGGGGGTTGTCACAGATACGCAGTATTTT. V is TRBV9 and J is TRBJ2-3; perhaps TRBD1 as D (6 bases). V was cut by 0 bases and J by 2 bases, with 10 bases left in between. The CDR3 has 15 amino acids. Germline CDR1 is SGDLS and CDR2 is YYNGEE.

This chain uses TRBV10-3 with TRBJ1-2; 7 nucleotides line up with TRBD1. The germline CDR1 and CDR2 sequences are ENHRY and SYGVKD. V shed 6 bases and J 12 bases; nucleotides not matched to a gene: 7. This CDR3 region has 11 residues. The CDR3 nucleotides read TGTGCCATCAGCATCGGACAGGATAACACCTTC. Protein product: CAISIGQDNTF.

The V and J genes are TRBV5-5 and TRBJ1-2; D remains ambiguous. V lost 3 bases to trimming and J lost 8 bases, with 23 bases between them. This CDR3 is 16 amino acids long. Germline CDR1 and CDR2: SGHKS and YYEKEE (reference sequence). The CDR3 protein is CASSSYTHGGSDGYTF. The DNA for the CDR3 is TGTGCCAGCAGCTCCTACACTCACGGAGGGTCGGACGGCTACACCTTC.

This clone was picked up a small number of times. The chain joins TRBV7-9 to TRBJ1-2; D might be TRBD1 (5 bases). Trimming cost V 5 bases and J 8 bases, with 15 bases left between them. The length of the CDR3 is 13 residues. Looked up from germline, CDR1 is SEHNR and CDR2 is FQNEAQ (reference sequence). CDR3 protein: CASSPTTDNGYTF. The CDR3 nucleotides read TGTGCCAGCAGCCCGACTACGGACAACGGCTACACCTTC. The full variable domain, rest sourced from reference TRBV7-9 and TRBJ1-2, is DTGVSQNPRHKITKRGQNVTFRCDPISEHNRLYWYRQTLGQGPEFLTYFQNEAQLEKSRLLSDRFSAERPKGSFSTLEIQRTEQGDSAMYLCASSPTTDNGYTFGSGTRLTVV.

The rearrangement uses TRBV5-4 and TRBJ2-3; possible D gene TRBD1, 5 bases. The CDR3 length is 15 residues. CDR1 SGHNT and CDR2 YYREEE come from the germline V gene (reference sequence). The V gene lost 0 bases and the J gene lost 0 bases, with 8 bases spanning the gap. The CDR3 bases are TGTGCCAGCAGCTTGGGGCAGGGAAGCACAGATACGCAGTATTTT. Encoded protein: CASSLGQGSTDTQYF.

The chain links TRBV9 to TRBJ1-5, with a tentative D call TRBD1 (5 bases). Germline-derived CDR1 and CDR2 are SGDLS and YYNGEE. The V end lost 1 base, the J end lost 8 bases, and 16 bases lay between the germline ends. The CDR3 contains 15 residues. DNA of the CDR3: TGTGCCAGCAGCGTACAAGGCGGGGCCAGGGAGCCCCAGCATTTT. Encoded protein: CASSVQGGAREPQHF.

The chain recombines TRBV2 with TRBJ2-2; 8 bases line up with TRBD2. The germline CDR1 and CDR2 sequences are SNHLY and FYNNEI. V gave up 8 bases and J gave up 4 bases; unmatched junction bases: 6. The length of the CDR3 is 14 residues. The CDR3 sequence is CASSSGSRTGELFF. CDR3 DNA: TGTGCCAGCTCAAGCGGGAGTCGCACCGGGGAGCTGTTTTTT.

The count of this clone is one. The V and J genes are TRBV6-6 and TRBJ2-5, with 7 bases lining up with TRBD1. The germline gives CDR1 MNHNY, CDR2 SVGAGI (reference sequence). CDR3 size: 16 residues. Trimming removed 6 bases from V and 1 base from J; junction bases left unmatched: 11. DNA for the CDR3: TGTGCCAGCAGGTCGCCTGGGACAGCTCTCCAAGAGACCCAGTACTTC. Its translation is CASRSPGTALQETQYF.

This chain joins TRBV6-5 and TRBJ1-1, with TRBD1 matching over 12 bases. The CDR3 sequence is 15 residues long. Germline V gene lookup returns CDR1 MNHEY and CDR2 SVGAGI. V lost 4 bases to trimming and J lost 7 bases; unmatched junction nucleotides: 7. The DNA of the CDR3 is TGTGCCAGCAGTTTCGCCGGGACAGGGGGCTTTGAAGCTTTCTTT. Its translation is CASSFAGTGGFEAFF.

This chain connects TRBV2 to TRBJ2-2, with a tentative D call TRBD2 (6 bases). Germline assignment: CDR1 SNHLY and CDR2 FYNNEI. The length of the CDR3 is 15 residues. Trimming removed 8 bases at V and 7 bases at J, with 20 bases between. The DNA of the CDR3 is TGTGCCAGCGGCGACGGAGGGAGAACTGGCGGGGAGCTGTTTTTT. It codes for CASGDGGRTGGELFF.

This clone has ten or more counts. For the CDR3, the DNA is TGTGCCAGCAGTTACTCGGGCCTGAACACTGAAGCTTTCTTT. Encoded protein: CASSYSGLNTEAFF. The chain has TRBV6-5 and TRBJ1-1; D gene uncertain. In germline, CDR1 is MNHEY, CDR2 SVGAGI. Between the trimmed V and J ends, which lost 0 bases and 0 bases, there was a span of 5 bases. This CDR3 is 14 amino acids long.

In this sample, this clone turned up once. CDR3: CASSLVGGQGANEQYF. DNA for the CDR3: TGCGCCAGCAGCCTAGTCGGAGGACAGGGGGCCAACGAGCAGTACTTC. This chain uses TRBV4-1 with TRBJ2-7; TRBD1 matches at 11 bases. J was trimmed by 5 bases and V by 4 bases; bases with no gene match: 10. Germline lookup yields CDR1 MGHRA and CDR2 YSYEKL. The CDR3 has 16 amino acids.

This chain links TRBV2 with TRBJ2-7; TRBD1 agrees at 8 bases. CDR1 is SNHLY, CDR2 FYNNEI, per germline. With 10 bases clipped from V and 3 bases from J, the junction kept 5 bases outside the gene matches. There are 12 residues in the CDR3. The CDR3 loop reads CAMGQELYEQYF. DNA for the CDR3: TGTGCCATGGGACAGGAGCTCTACGAGCAGTACTTC.

This chain links TRBV11-2 with TRBJ2-2, with D possibly matching TRBD2 (6 bases). V dropped 7 bases and J dropped 4 bases, with 19 bases sitting between them. CDR1 and CDR2 (germline): SGHAT, FQNNGV. The CDR3 contains 16 residues. In DNA form, the CDR3 reads TGTGCCAGCACCCCCCAGCTCCCCGGGAGCACCGGGGAGCTGTTTTTT. This codes for CASTPQLPGSTGELFF.

This chain connects TRBV5-8 to TRBJ2-5; perhaps TRBD1 as D (6 bases). Germline V lookup: CDR1 SGHTS, CDR2 YDEGEE. Deletions cut 4 bases from V and 0 bases from J, with 7 bases between. The CDR3 is made up of 13 amino acids. The CDR3 DNA reads as TGTGCCAGCAGCCACAGGGACCAAGAGACCCAGTACTTC. Translation gives CASSHRDQETQYF.

This sequence joins TRBV27 and TRBJ1-2; 11 bases map to TRBD1. This CDR3 is 15 amino acids long. Germline V CDR1 and CDR2: MNHEY, SMNVEV (reference sequence). After removal of 6 bases from V and 1 base from J, the junction contained 4 bases not matched to a gene. CDR3 sequence: CASRGQGANNYGYTF. CDR3 sequence (DNA): TGTGCCAGCAGAGGACAGGGGGCGAATAACTATGGCTACACCTTC.